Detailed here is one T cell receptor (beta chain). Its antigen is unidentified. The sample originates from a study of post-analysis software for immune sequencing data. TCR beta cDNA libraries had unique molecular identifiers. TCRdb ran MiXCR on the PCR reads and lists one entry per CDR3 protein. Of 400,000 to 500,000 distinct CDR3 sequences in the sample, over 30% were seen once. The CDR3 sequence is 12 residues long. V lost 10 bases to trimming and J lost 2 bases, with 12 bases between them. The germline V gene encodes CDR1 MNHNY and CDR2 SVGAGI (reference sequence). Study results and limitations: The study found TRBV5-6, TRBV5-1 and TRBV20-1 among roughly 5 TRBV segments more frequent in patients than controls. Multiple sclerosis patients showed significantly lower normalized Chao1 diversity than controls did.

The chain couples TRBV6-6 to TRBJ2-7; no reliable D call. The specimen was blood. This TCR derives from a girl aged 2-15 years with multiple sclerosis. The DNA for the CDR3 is TGTGCCACCAGGATCCAAACCTACGAGCAGTACTTC. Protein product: CATRIQTYEQYF.